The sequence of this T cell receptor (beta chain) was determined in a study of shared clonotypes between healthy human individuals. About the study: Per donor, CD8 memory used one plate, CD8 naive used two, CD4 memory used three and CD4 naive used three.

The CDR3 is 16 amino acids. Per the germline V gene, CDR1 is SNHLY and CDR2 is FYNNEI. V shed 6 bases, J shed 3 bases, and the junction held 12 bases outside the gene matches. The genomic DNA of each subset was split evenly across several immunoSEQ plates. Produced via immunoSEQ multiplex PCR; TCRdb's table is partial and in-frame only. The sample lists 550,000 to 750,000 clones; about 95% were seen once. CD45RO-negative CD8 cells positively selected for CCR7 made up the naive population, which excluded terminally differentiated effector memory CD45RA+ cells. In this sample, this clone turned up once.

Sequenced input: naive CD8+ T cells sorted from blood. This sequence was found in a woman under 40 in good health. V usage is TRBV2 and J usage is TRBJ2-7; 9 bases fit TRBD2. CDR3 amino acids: CASSLTEGAGGYEQYF. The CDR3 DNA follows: TGTGCCAGCAGCCTCACCGAGGGAGCGGGGGGCTACGAGCAGTACTTC.